The sequence of this T cell receptor beta chain was determined in a study of blood T cell repertoires in COVID-19. In terms of age and location, participants ranged from about 18 to 89 years and lived in roughly 22 US areas. Assay used: immunoSEQ multiplex PCR; TCRdb lists only in-frame clones, some missing. The table shows roughly 240,000 clones, with about 90% occurring only once. The germline gives CDR1 SGHTA, CDR2 FQGNSA. The CDR3 sequence is 15 residues long. Trimming pared 4 bases from V and 0 bases from J, leaving 13 bases between. Source material: PBMCs or T cells enriched from blood (not recorded which). The chain couples TRBV7-2 to TRBJ2-7; possibly TRBD1 for D (6 bases). This clonotype was obtained from a man aged 50-60 years who had been exposed to COVID-19. In DNA form, the CDR3 reads TGTGCCAGCAGCTCTACAGGGTGGAACTCCTACGAGCAGTACTTC. Translated: CASSSTGWNSYEQYF.